The rows below give T cell receptor beta chains drawn from one sample of a study of cytotoxic CD8 clonotypes in ibrutinib-treated CLL. Libraries were prepared by immunoSEQ multiplex PCR; TCRdb keeps only in-frame clonotypes and omits some of them. The table includes some 150,000 clones, about 80% detected once. Material: PBMCs, obtained after 12 months of ibrutinib treatment. The receptors derive from a human donor with chronic lymphocytic leukemia. Both conserved end residues are part of each CDR3. The D gene is left open where the match is weak. Expanded clones get a size class; other rows say once, few or many, or leave the size out.

V	size	D	J	CDR3	DNA
TRBV10-2	-	TRBD2	TRBJ2-3	CASSEWGLAGVLSDTQYF	TGCGCCAGCAGTGAGTGGGGACTAGCGGGAGTTCTATCAGATACGCAGTATTTT
TRBV5-1	-	-	TRBJ1-3	CASSKERLNSGNTIYF	TGCGCCAGCAGCAAGGAGAGACTGAACTCTGGAAACACCATATATTTT
TRBV29-1	-	TRBD2	TRBJ2-1	CSVGASRGDNEQFF	TGCAGCGTTGGCGCATCCCGGGGGGACAATGAGCAGTTCTTC
TRBV6-1	-	-	TRBJ1-1	CASRPGTFMNTEAFF	TGTGCCAGCAGACCAGGGACCTTCATGAACACTGAAGCTTTCTTT
TRBV10-3	-	-	TRBJ1-5	CAISEPTAGVTNQPQHF	TGTGCCATCAGTGAACCAACTGCAGGGGTTACCAATCAGCCCCAGCATTTT
TRBV29-1	-	TRBD1	TRBJ2-6	CSAMDRGYGANVLTF	TGCAGCGCCATGGACAGGGGGTATGGGGCCAACGTCCTGACTTTC
TRBV7-2	-	-	TRBJ1-1	CASSFPPQGTNTEAFF	TGTGCCAGCAGCTTTCCCCCCCAGGGGACAAACACTGAAGCTTTCTTT
TRBV7-6	-	TRBD1	TRBJ1-6	CASSQNTGENNSPLHF	TGTGCCAGCAGCCAGAATACAGGGGAGAATAATTCACCCCTCCACTTT
TRBV11-2	-	TRBD2	TRBJ2-5	CASSLLAYSQETQYF	TGTGCCAGCAGCCTACTAGCGTACTCTCAAGAGACCCAGTACTTC
TRBV11-1	many	-	TRBJ2-1	CASSSLSGTSLYEQFF	TGTGCCAGCAGCTCTCTGTCGGGGACCAGTCTGTATGAGCAGTTCTTC
TRBV13	-	-	TRBJ1-2	CASSLVLGIYNYGYTF	TGTGCCAGCAGCTTAGTGTTAGGAATCTATAACTATGGCTACACCTTC
TRBV29-1	-	-	TRBJ2-1	CSVTDNNEQFF	TGCAGCGTCACGGACAACAATGAGCAGTTCTTC
TRBV29-1	-	-	TRBJ1-5	CSATYNSNQPQHF	TGCAGCGCTACTTACAATAGCAATCAGCCCCAGCATTTT
TRBV6-1	-	-	TRBJ1-1	CASSITGAGSEAFF	TGTGCCAGCAGTATAACAGGAGCAGGTTCTGAAGCTTTCTTT
TRBV19	-	-	TRBJ1-5	CASSIIEVSQPQHF	TGTGCCAGTAGTATTATCGAGGTCAGTCAGCCCCAGCATTTT